The following is a T cell receptor (beta chain) sequence with its context. The target antigen is unknown. The entry originates in a study of cytomegalovirus exposure and HLA in healthy donors. Study results and limitations: In a later analysis, specific HLA alleles were associated with over 15,000 TCR beta sequences at a 0.05 false discovery rate.

Vbeta (60) and Jbeta (13) primers were used in the PCR. Here immunoSEQ multiplex PCR was the method, and the copy in TCRdb shows in-frame clones only, minus some. The sample shows 80,000 to 100,000 clones, 81% of them seen only once. The V gene end was trimmed by 5 bases and the J gene end by 6 bases; junction bases not matched to a gene: 9. This CDR3 contains 15 residues. From germline, CDR1 is SGHVS and CDR2 FNYEAQ. The V gene is TRBV7-6, the J gene TRBJ1-2, with TRBD1 identical over 10 bases. The origin of this receptor is a man aged 40-49 years in good health and CMV-seropositive. Sequencing was carried out using PBMCs. DNA of the CDR3: TGTGCCAGCAGCCCCCTTTTAGACAGGGGGCATGGCTACACCTTC. It encodes CASSPLLDRGHGYTF. The full variable domain, rest sourced from reference TRBV7-6 and TRBJ1-2, is GAGVSQSPRYKVTKRGQDVALRCDPISGHVSLYWYRQALGQGPEFLTYFNYEAQQDKSGLPNDRFSAERPEGSISTLTIQRTEQRDSAMYRCASSPLLDRGHGYTFGSGTRLTVV.